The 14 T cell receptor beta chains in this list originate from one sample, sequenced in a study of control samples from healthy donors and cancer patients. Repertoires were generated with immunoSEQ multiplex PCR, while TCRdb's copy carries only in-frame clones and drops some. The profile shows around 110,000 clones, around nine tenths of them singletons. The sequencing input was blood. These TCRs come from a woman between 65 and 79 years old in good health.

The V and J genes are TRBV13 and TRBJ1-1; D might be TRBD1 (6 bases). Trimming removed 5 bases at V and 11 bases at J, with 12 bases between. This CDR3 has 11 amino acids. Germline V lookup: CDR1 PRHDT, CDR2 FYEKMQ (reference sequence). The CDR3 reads CASSARGRAFF. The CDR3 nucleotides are TGTGCCAGCAGCGCGCGGGGGCGGGCTTTCTTT. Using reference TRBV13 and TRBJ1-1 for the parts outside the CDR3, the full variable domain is AAGVIQSPRHLIKEKRETATLKCYPIPRHDTVYWYQQGPGQDPQFLISFYEKMQSDKGSIPDRFSAQQFSDYHSELNMSSLELGDSALYFCASSARGRAFFGQGTRLTVV.

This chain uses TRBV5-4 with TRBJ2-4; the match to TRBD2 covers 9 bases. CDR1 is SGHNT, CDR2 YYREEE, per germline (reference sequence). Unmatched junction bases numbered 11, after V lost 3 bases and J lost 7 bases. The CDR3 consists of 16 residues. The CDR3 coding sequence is TGTGCCAGCAGCTCCGGTGGCGGGGGGGCATTTAACATTCAGTACTTC. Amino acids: CASSSGGGGAFNIQYF.

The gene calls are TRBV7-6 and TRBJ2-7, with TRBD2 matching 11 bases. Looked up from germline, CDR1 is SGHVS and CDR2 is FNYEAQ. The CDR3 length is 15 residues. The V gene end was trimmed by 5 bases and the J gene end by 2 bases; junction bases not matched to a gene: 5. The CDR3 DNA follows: TGTGCCAGCAGCCTCGGGACTAGCGGTACCTACGAGCAGTACTTC. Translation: CASSLGTSGTYEQYF.

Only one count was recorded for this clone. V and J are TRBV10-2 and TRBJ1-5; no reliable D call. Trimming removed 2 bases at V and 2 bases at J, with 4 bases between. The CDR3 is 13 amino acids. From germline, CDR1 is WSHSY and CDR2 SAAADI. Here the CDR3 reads CASSEGRNQPQHF. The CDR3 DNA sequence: TGCGCCAGCAGTGAGGGGCGCAATCAGCCCCAGCATTTT.

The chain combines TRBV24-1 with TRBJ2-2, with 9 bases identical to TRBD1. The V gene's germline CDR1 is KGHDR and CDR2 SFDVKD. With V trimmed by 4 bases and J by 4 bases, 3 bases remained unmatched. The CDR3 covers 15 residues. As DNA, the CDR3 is TGTGCCACCAGTGAAACGGGACAGGGCACCGGGGAGCTGTTTTTT. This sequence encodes CATSETGQGTGELFF.

CDR3 bases: TGTGCCAGCGGTCAAAGCGGGAGCGCCACAGATACGCAGTATTTT. This codes for CASGQSGSATDTQYF. This chain uses TRBV6-4 with TRBJ2-3; 8 bases fit TRBD2. V shed 8 bases, J shed 2 bases, and the junction held 9 bases outside the gene matches. This CDR3 has 15 amino acids. Per germline, CDR1 MRHNA and CDR2 SNTAGT.

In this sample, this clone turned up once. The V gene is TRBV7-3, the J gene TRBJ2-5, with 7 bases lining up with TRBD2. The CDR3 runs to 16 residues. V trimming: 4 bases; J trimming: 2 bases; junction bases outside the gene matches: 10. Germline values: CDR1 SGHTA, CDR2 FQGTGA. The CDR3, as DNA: TGTGCCAGCAGCTCCTATAGGGGAGGGTCACAAGAGACCCAGTACTTC. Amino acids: CASSSYRGGSQETQYF.

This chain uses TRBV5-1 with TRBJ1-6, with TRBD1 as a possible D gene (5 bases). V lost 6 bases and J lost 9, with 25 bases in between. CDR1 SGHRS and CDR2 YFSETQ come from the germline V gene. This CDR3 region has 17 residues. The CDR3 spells CASTSTGLASGFSPLHF. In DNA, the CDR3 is TGCGCCAGCACAAGCACGGGACTCGCCTCGGGGTTTTCACCCCTCCACTTT. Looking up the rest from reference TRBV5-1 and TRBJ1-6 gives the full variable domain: KAGVTQTPRYLIKTRGQQVTLSCSPISGHRSVSWYQQTPGQGLQFLFEYFSETQRNKGNFPGRFSGRQFSNSRSEMNVSTLELGDSALYLCASTSTGLASGFSPLHFGNGTRLTVT.

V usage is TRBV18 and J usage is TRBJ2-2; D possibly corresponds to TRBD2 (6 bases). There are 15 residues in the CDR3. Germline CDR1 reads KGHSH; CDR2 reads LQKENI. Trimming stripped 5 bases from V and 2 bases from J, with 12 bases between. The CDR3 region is CASSAGTANTGELFF. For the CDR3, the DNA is TGTGCCAGCTCAGCCGGGACTGCTAACACCGGGGAGCTGTTTTTT.

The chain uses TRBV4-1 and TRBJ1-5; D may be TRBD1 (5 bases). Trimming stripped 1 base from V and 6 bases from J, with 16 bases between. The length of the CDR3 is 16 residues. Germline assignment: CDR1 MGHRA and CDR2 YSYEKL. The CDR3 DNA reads TGCGCCAGCAGCCAAGCGGTTAAAAGGGGCGCTCAGCCCCAGCATTTT. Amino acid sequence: CASSQAVKRGAQPQHF.

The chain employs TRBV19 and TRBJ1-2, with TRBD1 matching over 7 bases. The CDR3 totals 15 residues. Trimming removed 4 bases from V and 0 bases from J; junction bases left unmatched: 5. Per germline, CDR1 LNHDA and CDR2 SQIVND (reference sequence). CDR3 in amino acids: CASSTQGKANYGYTF. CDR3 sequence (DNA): TGTGCCAGTAGTACACAGGGGAAGGCTAACTATGGCTACACCTTC.

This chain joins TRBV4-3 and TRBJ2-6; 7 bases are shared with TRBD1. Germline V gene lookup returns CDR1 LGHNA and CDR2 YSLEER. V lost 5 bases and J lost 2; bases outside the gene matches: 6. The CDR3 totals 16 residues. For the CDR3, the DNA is TGCGCCAGCAGCGAAGGGGGCAGGACTGGGGCCAACGTCCTGACTTTC. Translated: CASSEGGRTGANVLTF.

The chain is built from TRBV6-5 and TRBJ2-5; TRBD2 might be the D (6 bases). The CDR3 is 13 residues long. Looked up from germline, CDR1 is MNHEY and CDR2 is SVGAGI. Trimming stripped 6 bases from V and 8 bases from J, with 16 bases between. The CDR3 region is CASSPGTPDTQYF. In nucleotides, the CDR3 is TGTGCCAGCAGCCCGGGGACTCCAGACACCCAGTACTTC.

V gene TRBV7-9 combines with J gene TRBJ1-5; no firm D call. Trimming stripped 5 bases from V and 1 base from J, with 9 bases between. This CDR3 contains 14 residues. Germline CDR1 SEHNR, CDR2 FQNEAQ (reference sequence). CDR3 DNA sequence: TGTGCCAGCAGCATAAGTGGGAGCAATCAGCCCCAGCATTTT. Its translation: CASSISGSNQPQHF.